This record covers a single TCR beta chain. The entry originates in a study of OX40 agonist ivuxolimab in advanced cancers. Per the germline V gene, CDR1 is MDHEN and CDR2 is SYDVKM. V trimming: 6 bases; J trimming: 14 bases; junction bases outside the gene matches: 9. CDR3 length: 12 residues. This table comes from immunoSEQ multiplex PCR, and its TCRdb copy is limited to in-frame clones, with some not included. The data contain approximately 58,000 clones, around 85% of them seen just once; the ten biggest clones take up about 0.76%. The specimen was CD4+ or CD8+ T cells sorted from blood, collected in a trial of the OX40 agonist ivuxolimab. The chain is built from TRBV28 and TRBJ1-4; 7 bases match TRBD1. The origin of this receptor is an adult with an advanced solid tumor such as melanoma, head and neck, liver or kidney cancer. This chain's CDR3 is CASSRGIQGLFF. CDR3 DNA: TGTGCCAGCAGCAGGGGGATCCAGGGTCTGTTTTTT.